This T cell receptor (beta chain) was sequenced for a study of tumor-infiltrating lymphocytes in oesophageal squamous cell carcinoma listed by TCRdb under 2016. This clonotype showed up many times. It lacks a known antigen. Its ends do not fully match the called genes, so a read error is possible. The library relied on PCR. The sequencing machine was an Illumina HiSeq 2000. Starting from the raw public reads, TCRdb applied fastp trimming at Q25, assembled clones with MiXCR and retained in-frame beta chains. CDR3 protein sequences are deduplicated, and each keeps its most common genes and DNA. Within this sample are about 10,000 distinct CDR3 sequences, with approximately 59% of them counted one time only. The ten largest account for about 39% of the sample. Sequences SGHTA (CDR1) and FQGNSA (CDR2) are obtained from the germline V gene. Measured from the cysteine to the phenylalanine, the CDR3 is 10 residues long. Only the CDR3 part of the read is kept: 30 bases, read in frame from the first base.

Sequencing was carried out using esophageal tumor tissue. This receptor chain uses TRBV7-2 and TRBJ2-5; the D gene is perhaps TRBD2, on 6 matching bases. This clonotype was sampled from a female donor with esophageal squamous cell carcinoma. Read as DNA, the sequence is TGTGCCAGCGGACCGAGAAGCGGGTTCTTC. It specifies CASGPRSGFF.